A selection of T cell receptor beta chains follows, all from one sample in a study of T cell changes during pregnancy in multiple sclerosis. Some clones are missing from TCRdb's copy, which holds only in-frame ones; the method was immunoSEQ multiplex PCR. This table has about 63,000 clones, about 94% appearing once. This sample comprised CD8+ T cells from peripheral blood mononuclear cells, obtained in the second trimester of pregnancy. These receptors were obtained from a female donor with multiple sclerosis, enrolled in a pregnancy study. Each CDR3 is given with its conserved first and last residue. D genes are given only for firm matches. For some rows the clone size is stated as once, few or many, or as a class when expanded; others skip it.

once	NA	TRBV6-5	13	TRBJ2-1	TGTGCCAGCAGTTACTCCCAGCGAAATGAGCAGTTCTTC	CASSYSQRNEQFF
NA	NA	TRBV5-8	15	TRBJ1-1	TGTGCCAGCAGCTTGGTTATCCGAGGGGGGGCTGAAGCTTTCTTT	CASSLVIRGGAEAFF
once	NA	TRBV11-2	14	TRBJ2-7	TGTGCCAGCAGCGGGTGGGACACCTCCTACGAGCAGTACTTC	CASSGWDTSYEQYF
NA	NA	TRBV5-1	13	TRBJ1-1	TGCGCCAGCAGCCATTATAGTACAGGGGAAGCTTTCTTT	CASSHYSTGEAFF
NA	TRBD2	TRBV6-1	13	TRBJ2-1	TGTGCCAGCAAGCGGGAGGGTGCAGATGAGCAGTTCTTC	CASKREGADEQFF
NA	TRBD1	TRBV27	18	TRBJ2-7	TGTGCCAGCAGTTTATCGACCTCGACGGGACAGGTAGGCTACGAGCAGTACTTC	CASSLSTSTGQVGYEQYF
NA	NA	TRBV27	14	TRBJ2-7	TGTGCCAGCAGTTTGTCCCGGGACAACTACGAGCAGTACTTC	CASSLSRDNYEQYF
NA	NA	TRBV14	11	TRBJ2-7	TGTGCCAGCAGCGAGGGTTACGAGCAGTACTTC	CASSEGYEQYF
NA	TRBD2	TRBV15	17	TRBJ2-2	TGTGCCACCAGCAGAGATCTACTAGCGGTGAACACCGGGGAGCTGTTTTTT	CATSRDLLAVNTGELFF
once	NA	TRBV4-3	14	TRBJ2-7	TGCGCCAGCAGCCAAGGGGGACACAACTACGAGCAGTACTTC	CASSQGGHNYEQYF
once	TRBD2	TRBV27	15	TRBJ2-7	TGTGCCAGCGCTGGAGCGGGGGTTCCCTCCTACGAGCAGTACTTC	CASAGAGVPSYEQYF
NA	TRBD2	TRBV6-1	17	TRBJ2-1	TGTGCCAGCAGTGAAACACTAGCGGGAGGGCCATACAATGAGCAGTTCTTC	CASSETLAGGPYNEQFF
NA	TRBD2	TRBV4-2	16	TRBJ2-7	TGTGCCAGCAGCCAACTACAAGCGGGAGATGGCTACGAGCAGTACTTC	CASSQLQAGDGYEQYF
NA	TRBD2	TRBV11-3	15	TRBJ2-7	TGTGCCAGCAGTTATAGAAGCGGGAACTCCTACGAGCAGTACTTC	CASSYRSGNSYEQYF
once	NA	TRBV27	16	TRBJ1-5	TGTGCCAGCAGTTACGGGGGGGGATATAGCAATCAGCCCCAGCATTTT	CASSYGGGYSNQPQHF
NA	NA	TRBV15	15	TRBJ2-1	TGTGCCACCAGCAGAGATATGGGCAGATACAATGAGCAGTTCTTC	CATSRDMGRYNEQFF
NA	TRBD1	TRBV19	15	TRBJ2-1	TGTGCCAGTAAAACCGGGACAGGGGCCTACAATGAGCAGTTCTTC	CASKTGTGAYNEQFF
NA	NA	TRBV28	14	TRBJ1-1	TGTGCCAGCAGTTTCGGGGGGAGGGACACTGAAGCTTTCTTT	CASSFGGRDTEAFF
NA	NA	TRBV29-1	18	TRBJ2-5	TGCAGCGTTACCCCTGACCGGGGCGCGGGGACCGTCCAAGAGACCCAGTACTTC	CSVTPDRGAGTVQETQYF
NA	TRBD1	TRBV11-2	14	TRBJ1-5	TGTGCCAGCAGCCCGACAGGGAGCAATCAGCCCCAGCATTTT	CASSPTGSNQPQHF
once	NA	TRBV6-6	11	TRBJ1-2	TGTGCCACCACCGGGGGGATGGGCTACACCTTC	CATTGGMGYTF
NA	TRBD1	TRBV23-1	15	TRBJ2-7	TGCGCCAGCAGTCAACATAAACACAGGGGCCACGAGCAGTACTTC	CASSQHKHRGHEQYF
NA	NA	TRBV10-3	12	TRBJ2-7	TGTGCCTCCTCGACAGGCCCCCTGCAGCAGTACTTC	CASSTGPLQQYF
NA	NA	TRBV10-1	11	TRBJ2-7	TGCGCCAGCAGTGACAGCTACGAGCAGTACTTC	CASSDSYEQYF
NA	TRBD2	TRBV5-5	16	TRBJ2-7	TGTGCCAGCAGCTTATATAGCGGGAGAGTTCCCTACGAGCAGTACTTC	CASSLYSGRVPYEQYF
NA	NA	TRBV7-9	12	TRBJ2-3	TGTGCCAGCAGCCAGGGGAGAGATACGCAGTATTTT	CASSQGRDTQYF
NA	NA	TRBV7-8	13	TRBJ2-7	TGTGCCAGCAGCTTCTATGAGGCCTACGAGCAGTACTTC	CASSFYEAYEQYF
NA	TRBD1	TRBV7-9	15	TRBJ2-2	TGTGCCAGCAGCTTAGTCGACAGGGACACCGGGGAGCTGTTTTTT	CASSLVDRDTGELFF
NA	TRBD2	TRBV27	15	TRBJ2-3	TGTGCCAGCAGTTCCTCGACTAGCGGTACAGATACGCAGTATTTT	CASSSSTSGTDTQYF
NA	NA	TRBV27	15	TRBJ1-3	TGTGCCAGCAGCCTGAGGGGGGGATCCGGAAACACCATATATTTT	CASSLRGGSGNTIYF
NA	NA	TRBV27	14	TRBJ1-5	TGTGCCAGCAAATCACAGGGTTTTCATCAGCCCCAGCATTTT	CASKSQGFHQPQHF
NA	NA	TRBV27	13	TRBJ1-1	TGTGCCAGCAGTTATAGACAGAACACTGAAGCTTTCTTT	CASSYRQNTEAFF